The clone carrying this T cell receptor (beta chain) occurred many times. The data were obtained in a study of T cells in Graves' hyperthyroidism and ophthalmopathy. TCR beta CDR3 region amplification was performed from RNA transcripts. HTBI primers were the set used in a first-round RT-PCR of the TCR CDR3. TCRdb itself ran the multiplex PCR reads through MiXCR, one entry per CDR3 protein. The data contain 250,000 or so distinct CDR3 sequences, roughly 15% of them singletons. This CDR3 contains 15 residues. Losses at the gene ends were 3 bases for V and 1 base for J; bases not matched to a gene: 4. This sequence joins TRBV12-3 or TRBV12-4 and TRBJ1-1; 8 nucleotides align to TRBD1. The clonotype originates from a woman in her forties with Graves' hyperthyroidism that later progressed to Graves' ophthalmopathy. Source material: blood. The CDR3 spells CASSLGDRRNTEAFF. The CDR3 DNA is TGTGCCAGCAGTTTGGGGGACAGGAGGAACACTGAAGCTTTCTTT.